These T cell receptor beta chains were read from a single sample in a study of T-cell memory formation after mild COVID-19. TCRdb used MiXCR to reprocess the 5' RACE reads, holding one entry per CDR3 protein. This sample has roughly 250,000 distinct CDR3 sequences, with roughly 17% found just once. The sequencing sample was made of PBMCs or a T cell subset sorted from them (not recorded which). These receptors came from a young man who had mild COVID-19 (a few samples of this study predate the infection). Cell type and time point are not known. Each CDR3 is given without its conserved first and last residue.

TRBJ2-1 TRBV7-2 ASSVQLAGASPYNEQF
TRBJ1-4 TRBV7-2 ASSPYGGKLF
TRBJ2-2 TRBV10-3 AISLQSGELF
TRBJ2-3 TRBV20-1 SAPNRDSTDTQY
TRBJ2-5 TRBV7-2 ASSSGGAPETQY
TRBJ2-3 TRBV28 ASRGLAGNFSTDTQY
TRBJ2-2 TRBV6-2/TRBV6-3 ASSYRSTALTGELF
TRBJ1-1 TRBV2 ASSEIRVGAEAF
TRBJ1-4 TRBV6-2/TRBV6-3 ASRRAGRYPKEATNEKLF
TRBJ2-1 TRBV12-3/TRBV12-4 ASALAGGPDEQF
TRBJ2-1 TRBV7-2 ASGGYNEQF
TRBJ1-2 TRBV6-5 ASSYSIGRKNYGYT
TRBJ2-5 TRBV4-2 ASSQPISDRGETQY
TRBJ1-1 TRBV5-1 ASSPGGTPNKAF
TRBJ2-1 TRBV7-2 ASSSPGLARNEQF
TRBJ1-2 TRBV18 ASSPTNGDYGYT
TRBJ1-1 TRBV4-3 ASSQAGGDTEAF
TRBJ1-1 TRBV7-9 ASSLSPANWNTEAF
TRBJ1-5 TRBV9 ASSPSVSINQPQH
TRBJ1-5 TRBV28 ASTLGQGGQPQH
TRBJ2-3 TRBV7-3 ASSPGARLDTQY
TRBJ2-2 TRBV5-1 ASSLFAGRGADTGELF
TRBJ1-1 TRBV5-1 ASSLTSAEAF
TRBJ2-4 TRBV18 ASSPPEAKNIQY
TRBJ1-6 TRBV6-1 ASEDGGTGTIHPLH
TRBJ1-2 TRBV7-9 ASSRGQERDFT
TRBJ2-3 TRBV3-1 ASSQVSRTKSTDTQY
TRBJ2-5 TRBV7-3 ASSSYLGKTQY
TRBJ2-3 TRBV18 ASSPQHGSDTQY
TRBJ1-2 TRBV14 ASSQWTGGARYGYT
TRBJ1-3 TRBV20-1 SARDFRGTGNTIY
TRBJ2-5 TRBV20-1 SARVTGAQTQY
TRBJ2-3 TRBV10-3 AISESGSPKDTQY
TRBJ1-2 TRBV28 ASSLGQGGYGYT
TRBJ2-1 TRBV7-2 ASSLTPSSGGLNEQF
TRBJ2-1 TRBV3-1 ASSQISARNEQF
TRBJ2-6 TRBV7-9 ASTSKWDRLSGANVLT
TRBJ1-2 TRBV20-1 SARDLRGTNYGYT
TRBJ1-4 TRBV20-1 SAGRAGEKLF
TRBJ2-5 TRBV7-2 ASSPYGTQETQY
TRBJ1-5 TRBV5-1 ASSEGLRRNQPQH
TRBJ2-4 TRBV29-1 SVVVAKNIQY
TRBJ2-3 TRBV7-3 ASSLDRTRQDTQY
TRBJ1-2 TRBV2 ASSLGFNYGYT
TRBJ1-3 TRBV19 ASSIIPRASFSGNTIY
TRBJ2-7 TRBV6-6 ASTMDRGSYEQY
TRBJ2-3 TRBV24-1 ATSDSKVGDGTQY
TRBJ1-1 TRBV20-1 SVKDRRKSTEAF
TRBJ2-3 TRBV7-2 ASSISADTQY
TRBJ2-1 TRBV11-2 ASSASGAAEF
TRBJ1-6 TRBV20-1 SARELLNSPLH
TRBJ2-3 TRBV11-2 ASSARQRGPTDTQY
TRBJ2-1 TRBV20-1 SASRAGGEQF
TRBJ2-2 TRBV5-4 ASSPDGGPSTGELF
TRBJ2-1 TRBV11-3 ASSLSRGRSEQF
TRBJ2-1 TRBV11-1 ASSLSPGGVNEQF
TRBJ2-1 TRBV5-1 ASRFSGAPGNEQF